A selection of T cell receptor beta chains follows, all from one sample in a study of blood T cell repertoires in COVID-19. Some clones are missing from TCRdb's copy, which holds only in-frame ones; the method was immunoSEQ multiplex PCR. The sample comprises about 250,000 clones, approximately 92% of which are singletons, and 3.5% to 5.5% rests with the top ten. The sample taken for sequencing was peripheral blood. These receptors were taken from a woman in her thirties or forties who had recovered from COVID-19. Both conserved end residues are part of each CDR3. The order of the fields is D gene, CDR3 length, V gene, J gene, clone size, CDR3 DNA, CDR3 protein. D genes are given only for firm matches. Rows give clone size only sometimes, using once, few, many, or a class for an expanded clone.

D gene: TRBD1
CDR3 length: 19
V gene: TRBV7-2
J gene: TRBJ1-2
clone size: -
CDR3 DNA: TGTGCCAGCAGCTTAGCAGCGACAGGGTCTGTATTTTGGTCCTATGGCTACACCTTC
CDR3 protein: CASSLAATGSVFWSYGYTF

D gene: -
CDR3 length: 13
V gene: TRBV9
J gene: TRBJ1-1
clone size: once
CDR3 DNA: TGTGCCAGCAGCGCAGGGAGGGACACTGAAGCTTTCTTT
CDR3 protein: CASSAGRDTEAFF

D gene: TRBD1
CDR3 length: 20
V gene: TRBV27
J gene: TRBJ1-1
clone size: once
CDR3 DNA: TGTGCCAGCAGTTTATACCCCGTGCCCTTGATTGACAGGGATGACACTGAAGCTTTCTTT
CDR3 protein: CASSLYPVPLIDRDDTEAFF

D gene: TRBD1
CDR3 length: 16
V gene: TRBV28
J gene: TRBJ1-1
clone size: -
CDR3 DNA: TGTGCCAGCAGTCGTCCCGGGACAGGGGTGAACACTGAAGCTTTCTTT
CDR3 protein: CASSRPGTGVNTEAFF

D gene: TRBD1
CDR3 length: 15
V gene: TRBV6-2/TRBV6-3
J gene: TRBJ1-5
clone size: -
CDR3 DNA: TGTGCCAGCAGCTTCACAGACAGGGGAAGTCAGCCCCAGCATTTT
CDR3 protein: CASSFTDRGSQPQHF

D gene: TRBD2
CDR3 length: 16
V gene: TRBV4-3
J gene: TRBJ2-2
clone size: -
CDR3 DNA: TGCGCCAGCAGCCAAGATGCTAGCGGAAACACCGGGGAGCTGTTTTTT
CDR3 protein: CASSQDASGNTGELFF

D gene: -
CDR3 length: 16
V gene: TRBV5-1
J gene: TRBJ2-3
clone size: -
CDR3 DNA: TGCGCCAGCAGCGCGGGGCGAGGGGGCGCGTCAGATACGCAGTATTTT
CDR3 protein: CASSAGRGGASDTQYF

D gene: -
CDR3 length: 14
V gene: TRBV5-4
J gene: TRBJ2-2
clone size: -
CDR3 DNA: TGTGCCAGCAGCTACAGGAGGAACACCGGGGAGCTGTTTTTT
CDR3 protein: CASSYRRNTGELFF

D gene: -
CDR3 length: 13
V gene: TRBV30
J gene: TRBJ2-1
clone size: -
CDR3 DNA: TGTGCCTGGAGCCGGGGGGACAACAATGAGCAGTTCTTC
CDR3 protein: CAWSRGDNNEQFF

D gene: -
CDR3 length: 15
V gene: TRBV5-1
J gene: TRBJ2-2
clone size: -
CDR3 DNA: TGCGCCAGCAGCTTGAGTACTAAGAACACCGGGGAGCTGTTTTTT
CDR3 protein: CASSLSTKNTGELFF

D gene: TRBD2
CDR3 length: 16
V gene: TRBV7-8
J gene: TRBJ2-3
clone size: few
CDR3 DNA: TGTGCCAGCAGCTGGGAGAGCGGGAGAGTGCCAGATACGCAGTATTTT
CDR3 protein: CASSWESGRVPDTQYF

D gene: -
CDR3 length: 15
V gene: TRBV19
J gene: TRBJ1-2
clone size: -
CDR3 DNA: TGTGCCAGTAGTGTTCCCGCAGGGGCGATCTATGGCTACACCTTC
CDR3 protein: CASSVPAGAIYGYTF

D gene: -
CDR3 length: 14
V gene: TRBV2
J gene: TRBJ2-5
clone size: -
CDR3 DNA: TGTGCCAGCAGTAATAGGAGGTCCCAAGAGACCCAGTACTTC
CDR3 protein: CASSNRRSQETQYF

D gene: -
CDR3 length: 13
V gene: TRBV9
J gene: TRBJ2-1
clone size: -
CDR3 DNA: TGTGCCAGCAGCCCGGACTGGGCGAGAGAGCAGTTCTTC
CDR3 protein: CASSPDWAREQFF

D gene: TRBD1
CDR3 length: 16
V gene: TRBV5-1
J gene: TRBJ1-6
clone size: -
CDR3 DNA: TGCGCCAGCAGCTTGGATACTGGACAGGGTTTTTCACCCCTCCACTTT
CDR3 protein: CASSLDTGQGFSPLHF

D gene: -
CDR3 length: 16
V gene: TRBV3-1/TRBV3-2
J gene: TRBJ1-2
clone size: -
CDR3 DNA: TGTGCCAGCAGCCAAACCCCGGGGGTGTCGAACTATGGCTACACCTTC
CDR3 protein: CASSQTPGVSNYGYTF

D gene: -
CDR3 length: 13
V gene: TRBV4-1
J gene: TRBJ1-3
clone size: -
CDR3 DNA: TGCGCCAGCCGCTTCGAGGGTGGAAACACCATATATTTT
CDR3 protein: CASRFEGGNTIYF

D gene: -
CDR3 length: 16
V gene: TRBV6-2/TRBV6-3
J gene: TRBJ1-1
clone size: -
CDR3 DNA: TGTGCCAGCAGTTACTCGACTGGCAGTATGAACACTGAAGCTTTCTTT
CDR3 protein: CASSYSTGSMNTEAFF

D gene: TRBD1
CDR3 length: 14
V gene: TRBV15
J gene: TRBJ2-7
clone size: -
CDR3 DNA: TGTGCCACCGGACAGGGGGGGCCGATCTACGAGCAGTACTTC
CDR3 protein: CATGQGGPIYEQYF

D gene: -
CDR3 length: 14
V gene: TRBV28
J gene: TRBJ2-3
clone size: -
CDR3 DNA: TGTGCCAGCAGCCAAGGGCAGGGGAGAGATACGCAGTATTTT
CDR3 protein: CASSQGQGRDTQYF

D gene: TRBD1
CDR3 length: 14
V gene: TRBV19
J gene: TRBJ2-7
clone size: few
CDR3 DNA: TGTGCCAGCCGGGGACAGGGAGGTTCCTACGAGCAGTACTTC
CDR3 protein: CASRGQGGSYEQYF

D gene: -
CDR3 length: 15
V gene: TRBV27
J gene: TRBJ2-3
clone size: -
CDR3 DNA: TGTGCCAGCAGTTTAAGAGGGCTGATAGCAGATACGCAGTATTTT
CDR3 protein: CASSLRGLIADTQYF

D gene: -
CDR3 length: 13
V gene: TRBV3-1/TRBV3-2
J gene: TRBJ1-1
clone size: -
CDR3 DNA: TGTGCCAGCAGCCAAAGGCGGTCCCTTGAAGCTTTCTTT
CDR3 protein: CASSQRRSLEAFF

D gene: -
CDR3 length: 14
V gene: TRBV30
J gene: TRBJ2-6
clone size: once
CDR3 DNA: TGTGCCTGCCGCAGGGAACCTGGGGCCAACGTCCTGACTTTC
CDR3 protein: CACRREPGANVLTF

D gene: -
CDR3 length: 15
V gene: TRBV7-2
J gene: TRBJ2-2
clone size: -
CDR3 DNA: TGTGCCAGCAGCACGCGGACAGTGAACACCGGGGAGCTGTTTTTT
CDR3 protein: CASSTRTVNTGELFF

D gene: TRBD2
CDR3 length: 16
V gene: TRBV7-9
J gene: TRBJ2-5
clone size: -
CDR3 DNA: TGTGCGGTATCAACAGCCGGGGGGGCAGGTGTGGAGACCCAGTACTTC
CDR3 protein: CAVSTAGGAGVETQYF

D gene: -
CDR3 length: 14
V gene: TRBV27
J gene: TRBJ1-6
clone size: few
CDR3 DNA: TGTGCCAGCAGTGGGGCAGGGGTCAATTCACCCCTCCACTTT
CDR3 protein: CASSGAGVNSPLHF

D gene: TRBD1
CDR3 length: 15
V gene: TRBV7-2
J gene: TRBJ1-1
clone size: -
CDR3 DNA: TGTGCCAGCAGCTTAGCGGGCAGGGGGCAGACTGAAGCTTTCTTT
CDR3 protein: CASSLAGRGQTEAFF

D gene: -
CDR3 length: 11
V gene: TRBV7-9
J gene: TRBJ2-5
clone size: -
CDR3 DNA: TGTGCCAGCTCCTGGGGCGAGACCCAGTACTTC
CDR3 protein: CASSWGETQYF

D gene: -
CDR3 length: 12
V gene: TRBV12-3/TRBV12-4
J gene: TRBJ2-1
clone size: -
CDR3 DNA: TGTGCCAGCAGCCCAGGGCCCAATTCGGAGTTCTTC
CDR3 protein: CASSPGPNSEFF

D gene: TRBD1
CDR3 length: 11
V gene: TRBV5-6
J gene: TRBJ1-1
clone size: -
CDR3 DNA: TGTGCCAGCAGCACAGGGGGCGAAGCTTTCTTT
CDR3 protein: CASSTGGEAFF

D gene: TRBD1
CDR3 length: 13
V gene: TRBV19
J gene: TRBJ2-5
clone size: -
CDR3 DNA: TGTGCCAGTAAAGACAGGGGGCGAGAGACCCAGTACTTC
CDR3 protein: CASKDRGRETQYF

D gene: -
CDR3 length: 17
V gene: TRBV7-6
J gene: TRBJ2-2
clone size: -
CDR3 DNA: TGTGCCAGCAGCTTAGAGGCGAGGGGGGGCGCCACCGGGGAGCTGTTTTTT
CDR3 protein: CASSLEARGGATGELFF

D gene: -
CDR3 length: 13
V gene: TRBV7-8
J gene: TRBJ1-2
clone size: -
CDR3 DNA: TGTGCCAGCAGGGGAGGGGCCGGCTATGGCTACACCTTC
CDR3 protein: CASRGGAGYGYTF

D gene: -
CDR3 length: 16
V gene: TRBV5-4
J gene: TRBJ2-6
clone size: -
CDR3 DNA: TGTGCCAGCAGGGGGATGGGGACTCTCGGGGCCAACGTCCTGACTTTC
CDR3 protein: CASRGMGTLGANVLTF

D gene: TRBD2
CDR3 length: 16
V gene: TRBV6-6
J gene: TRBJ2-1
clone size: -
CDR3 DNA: TGTGCCAGCAGTCCCACCGGACTAGCGGGAGTCGGGGAGCAGTTCTTC
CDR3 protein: CASSPTGLAGVGEQFF

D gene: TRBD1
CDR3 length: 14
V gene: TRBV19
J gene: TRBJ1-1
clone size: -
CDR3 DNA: TGTGCCAGTAGTACGCAGGGGGAAAGAACTGAAGCTTTCTTT
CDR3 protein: CASSTQGERTEAFF

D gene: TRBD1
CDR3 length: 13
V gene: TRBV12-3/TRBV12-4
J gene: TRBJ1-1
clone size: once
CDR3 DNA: TGTGCCAGCAGTGCTAACAGGGGGCGACCAACTTTCTTT
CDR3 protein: CASSANRGRPTFF

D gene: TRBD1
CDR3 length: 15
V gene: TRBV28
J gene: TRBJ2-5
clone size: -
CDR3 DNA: TGTGCCAGCAGTTTAGGGACAGGGGTTGAACAGACCCAGTACTTC
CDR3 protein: CASSLGTGVEQTQYF

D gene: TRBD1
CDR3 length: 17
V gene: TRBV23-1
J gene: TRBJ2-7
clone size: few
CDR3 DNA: TGCGCCAGCAGTCAGGCCACGACAGGGGCACCCTCCTACGAGCAGTACTTC
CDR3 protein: CASSQATTGAPSYEQYF

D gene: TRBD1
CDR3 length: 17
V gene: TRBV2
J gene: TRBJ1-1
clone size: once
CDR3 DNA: TGTGCCAGCAGTGTGGGGAACAGGGGGCTGAGGAACACTGAAGCTTTCTTT
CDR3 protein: CASSVGNRGLRNTEAFF

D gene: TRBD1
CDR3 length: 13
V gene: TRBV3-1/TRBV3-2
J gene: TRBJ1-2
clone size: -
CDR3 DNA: TGTGCCAGCATCGCTGACAGGGGCTATGGCTACACCTTC
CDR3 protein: CASIADRGYGYTF

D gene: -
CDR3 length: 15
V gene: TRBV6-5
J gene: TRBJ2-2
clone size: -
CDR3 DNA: TGTGCCAGCAGCTATGCGGGGACTTTTACCGGGGAGCTGTTTTTT
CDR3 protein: CASSYAGTFTGELFF

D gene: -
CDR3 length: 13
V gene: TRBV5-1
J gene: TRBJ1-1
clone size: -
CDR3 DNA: TGCGCCAGCAGCTTCGGTGGGAACACTGAAGCTTTCTTT
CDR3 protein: CASSFGGNTEAFF

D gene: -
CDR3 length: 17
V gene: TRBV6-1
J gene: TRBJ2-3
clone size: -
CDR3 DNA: TGTGCCAGCAGTGAAAGGGTCGGGGGTGGCAGCACAGATACGCAGTATTTT
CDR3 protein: CASSERVGGGSTDTQYF

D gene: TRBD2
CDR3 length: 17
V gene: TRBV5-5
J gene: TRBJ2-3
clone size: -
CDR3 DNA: TGTGCCAGCAGCCTAGGACTAGCGGGATCGGGGGCAGATACGCAGTATTTT
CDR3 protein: CASSLGLAGSGADTQYF

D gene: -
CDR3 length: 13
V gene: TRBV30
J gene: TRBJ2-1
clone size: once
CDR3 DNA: TGTGCCTGGAGGGGTTACGGGTACAATGAGCAGTTCTTC
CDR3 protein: CAWRGYGYNEQFF

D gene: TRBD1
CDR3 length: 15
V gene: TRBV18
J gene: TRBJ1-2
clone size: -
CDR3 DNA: TGTGCCAGCTCACCACCGGGACAGGGGGTCTATGGCTACACCTTC
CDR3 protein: CASSPPGQGVYGYTF

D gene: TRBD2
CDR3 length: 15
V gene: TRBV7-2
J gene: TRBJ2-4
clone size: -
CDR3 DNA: TGTGCCAGCAGCTTAAAAGCGGGAGGTGGAAACATTCAGTACTTC
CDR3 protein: CASSLKAGGGNIQYF

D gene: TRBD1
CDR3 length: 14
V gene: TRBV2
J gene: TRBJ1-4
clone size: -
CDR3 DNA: TGTGCCAGCAGCTCCGGGACAGGGACTGAAAAACTGTTTTTT
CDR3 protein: CASSSGTGTEKLFF

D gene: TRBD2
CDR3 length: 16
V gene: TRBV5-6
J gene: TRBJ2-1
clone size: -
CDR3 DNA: TGTGCCAGCAGCTTCCTTAGCGGGAGACATTACAATGAGCAGTTCTTC
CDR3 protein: CASSFLSGRHYNEQFF